This T cell receptor beta chain is from a study of blood T cell repertoires in COVID-19. Study information: Both acute and convalescent COVID-19 samples were obtained from the United States, Italy and Spain.

Trimming took 4 bases from V and 0 from J, leaving 7 bases between them. The CDR3 is 14 amino acids. Germline values: CDR1 LNHDA, CDR2 SQIVND (reference sequence). Across 24 US areas, participants ranged in age from roughly 18 to 95 years. Participants' reported clinical history set cohort assignment. Some clones are missing from TCRdb's copy, which holds only in-frame ones; the method was immunoSEQ multiplex PCR. The repertoire holds some 270,000 clones, approximately 85% seen once, with approximately 4% in the top ten. The rearrangement links TRBV19 to TRBJ1-3; perhaps TRBD1 as D (6 bases). The sample taken for sequencing was PBMCs or T cells enriched from blood (not recorded which). The clonotype was recovered from a woman aged 25-40 years who had recovered from COVID-19. The CDR3 sequence: CASSTQGSGNTIYF. In DNA form, the CDR3 reads TGTGCCAGTAGTACACAGGGCTCTGGAAACACCATATATTTT.